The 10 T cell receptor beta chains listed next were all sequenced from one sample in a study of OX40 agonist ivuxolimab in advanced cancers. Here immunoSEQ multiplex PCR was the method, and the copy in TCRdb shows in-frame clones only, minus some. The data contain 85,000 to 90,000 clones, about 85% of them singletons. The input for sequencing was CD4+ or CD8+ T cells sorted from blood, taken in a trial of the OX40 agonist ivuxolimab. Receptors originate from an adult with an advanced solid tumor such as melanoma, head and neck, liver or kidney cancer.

DNA for the CDR3: TGTGCCAGCAGTCTCTCGGGACAGGGAGGAGAAAAACTGTTTTTT. Amino acid sequence: CASSLSGQGGEKLFF. The chain is built from TRBV6-1 and TRBJ1-4, with 9 bases aligning to TRBD1. The J segment lost 8 bases and the V segment lost 5 bases, leaving 9 bases of the junction unmatched. The CDR3 is 15 amino acids. Germline CDR1 MNHNS, CDR2 SASEGT.

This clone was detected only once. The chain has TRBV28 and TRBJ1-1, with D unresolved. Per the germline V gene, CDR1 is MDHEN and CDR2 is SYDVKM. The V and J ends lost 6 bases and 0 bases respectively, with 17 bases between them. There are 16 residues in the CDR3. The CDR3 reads CASSPSHLGMNTEAFF. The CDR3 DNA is TGTGCCAGCAGCCCCAGTCATCTGGGCATGAACACTGAAGCTTTCTTT.

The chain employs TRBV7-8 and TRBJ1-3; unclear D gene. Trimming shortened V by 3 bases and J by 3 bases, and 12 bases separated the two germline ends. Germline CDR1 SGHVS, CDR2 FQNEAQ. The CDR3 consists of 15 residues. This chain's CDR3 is CASSFAATVGNTIYF. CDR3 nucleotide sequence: TGTGCCAGCAGCTTCGCAGCGACTGTTGGAAACACCATATATTTT.

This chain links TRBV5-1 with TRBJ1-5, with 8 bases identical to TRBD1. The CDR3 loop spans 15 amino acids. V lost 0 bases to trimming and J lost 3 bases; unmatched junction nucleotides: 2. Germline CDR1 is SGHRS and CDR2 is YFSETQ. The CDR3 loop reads CASSLGTGYNQPQHF. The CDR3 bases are TGCGCCAGCAGCTTGGGGACAGGGTACAATCAGCCCCAGCATTTT.

The CDR3 protein is CASSAQQGDQLYF. CDR3 DNA sequence: TGTGCCAGCAGCGCACAACAGGGCGACCAGTTGTATTTT. This chain connects TRBV11-2 to TRBJ1-3, with D perhaps matching TRBD1 (6 bases). Germline CDR1 and CDR2: SGHAT and FQNNGV. This CDR3 has 13 amino acids. The V gene lost 5 bases and the J gene lost 16 bases, with 21 bases spanning the gap. Full variable domain (missing parts from reference TRBV11-2 and TRBJ1-3): EAGVAQSPRYKIIEKRQSVAFWCNPISGHATLYWYQQILGQGPKLLIQFQNNGVVDDSQLPKDRFSAERLKGVDSTLKIQPAKLEDSAVYLCASSAQQGDQLYFGEGSWLTVV.

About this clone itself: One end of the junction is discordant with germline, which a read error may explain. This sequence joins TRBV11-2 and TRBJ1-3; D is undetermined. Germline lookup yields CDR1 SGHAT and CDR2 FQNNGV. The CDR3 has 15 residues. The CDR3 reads CASSLEWVTGNTIYF. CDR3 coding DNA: TGTGCCAGCAGCCTAGAGTGGGTAACTGGAAACACCATATATTTT.

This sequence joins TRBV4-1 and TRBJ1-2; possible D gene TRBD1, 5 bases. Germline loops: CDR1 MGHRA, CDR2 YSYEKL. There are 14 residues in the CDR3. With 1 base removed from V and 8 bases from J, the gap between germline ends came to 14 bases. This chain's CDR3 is CASSQGGNLLGYTF. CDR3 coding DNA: TGCGCCAGCAGCCAAGGGGGCAATCTTTTAGGCTACACCTTC.

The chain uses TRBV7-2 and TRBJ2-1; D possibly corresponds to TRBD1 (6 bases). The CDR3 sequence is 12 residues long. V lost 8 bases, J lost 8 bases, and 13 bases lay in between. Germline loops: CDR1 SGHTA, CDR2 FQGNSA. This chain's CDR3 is CASATPGDEQFF. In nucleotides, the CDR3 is TGTGCCAGCGCCACTCCAGGGGATGAGCAGTTCTTC.

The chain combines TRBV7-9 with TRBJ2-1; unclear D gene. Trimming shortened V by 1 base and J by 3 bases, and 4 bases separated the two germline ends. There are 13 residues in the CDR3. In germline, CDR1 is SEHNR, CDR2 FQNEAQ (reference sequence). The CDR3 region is CASSLDNYNEQFF. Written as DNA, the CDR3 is TGTGCCAGCAGCTTAGACAACTACAATGAGCAGTTCTTC. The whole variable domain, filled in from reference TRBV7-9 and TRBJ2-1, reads DTGVSQNPRHKITKRGQNVTFRCDPISEHNRLYWYRQTLGQGPEFLTYFQNEAQLEKSRLLSDRFSAERPKGSFSTLEIQRTEQGDSAMYLCASSLDNYNEQFFGPGTRLTVL.

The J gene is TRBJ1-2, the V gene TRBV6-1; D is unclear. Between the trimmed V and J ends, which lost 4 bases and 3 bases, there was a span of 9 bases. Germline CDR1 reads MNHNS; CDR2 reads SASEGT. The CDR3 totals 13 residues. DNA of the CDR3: TGTGCCAGCAGTGTAACGGAGTACTATGGCTACACCTTC. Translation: CASSVTEYYGYTF.